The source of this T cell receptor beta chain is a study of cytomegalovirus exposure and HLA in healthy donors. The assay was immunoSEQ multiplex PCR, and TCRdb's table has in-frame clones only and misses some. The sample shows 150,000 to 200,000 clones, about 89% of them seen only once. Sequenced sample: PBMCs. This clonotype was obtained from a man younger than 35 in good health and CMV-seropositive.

The CDR3 DNA sequence: TGTGCCAGCAGCGCTATGGGCGGGGCCAAGGTCGGCTACACCTTC. It translates to CASSAMGGAKVGYTF. This chain connects TRBV7-3 to TRBJ1-2; D possibly corresponds to TRBD1 (5 bases). Germline CDR1 SGHTA, CDR2 FQGTGA. Trimming removed 5 bases at V and 8 bases at J, with 21 bases between. There are 15 residues in the CDR3.